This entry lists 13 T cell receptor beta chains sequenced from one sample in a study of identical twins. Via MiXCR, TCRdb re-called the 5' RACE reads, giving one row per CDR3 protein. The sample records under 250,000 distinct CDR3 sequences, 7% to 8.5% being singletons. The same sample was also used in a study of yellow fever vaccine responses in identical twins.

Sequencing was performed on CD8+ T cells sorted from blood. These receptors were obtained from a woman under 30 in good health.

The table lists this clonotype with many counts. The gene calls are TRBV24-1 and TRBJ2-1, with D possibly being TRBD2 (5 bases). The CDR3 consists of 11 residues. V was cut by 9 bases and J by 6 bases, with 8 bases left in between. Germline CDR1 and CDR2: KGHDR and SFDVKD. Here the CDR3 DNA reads TGTGCCACCCTCGAGGGCAATGAGCAGTTCTTC. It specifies CATLEGNEQFF.

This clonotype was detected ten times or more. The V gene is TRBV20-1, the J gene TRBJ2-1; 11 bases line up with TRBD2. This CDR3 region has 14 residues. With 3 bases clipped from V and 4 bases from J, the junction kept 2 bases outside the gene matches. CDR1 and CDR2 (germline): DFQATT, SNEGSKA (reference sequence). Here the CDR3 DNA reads TGCAGTGCTAGGACTAGCGGGACGTACAATGAGCAGTTCTTC. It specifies CSARTSGTYNEQFF.

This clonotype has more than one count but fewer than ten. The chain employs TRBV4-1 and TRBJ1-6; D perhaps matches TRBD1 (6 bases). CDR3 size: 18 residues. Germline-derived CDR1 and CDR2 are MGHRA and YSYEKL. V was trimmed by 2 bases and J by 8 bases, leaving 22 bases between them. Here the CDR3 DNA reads TGCGCCAGCAGCCAACATCCGTTGGGGGCAGATTTGGATTCACCCCTCCACTTT. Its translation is CASSQHPLGADLDSPLHF.

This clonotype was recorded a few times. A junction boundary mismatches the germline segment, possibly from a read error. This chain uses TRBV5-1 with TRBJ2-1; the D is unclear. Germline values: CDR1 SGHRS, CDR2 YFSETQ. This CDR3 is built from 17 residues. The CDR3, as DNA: TGCCCCAGCAGCCGTTCACCCACACGGAGCTCCTACAATGAGCAGTTCTTC. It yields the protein CPSSRSPTRSSYNEQFF.

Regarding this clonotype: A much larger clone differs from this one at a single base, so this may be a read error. The CDR3 coding sequence is TGTGCCAGCAGCATTACTCAGGGAGAGGCGTACAATGAGCAGTTCTTC. It codes for CASSITQGEAYNEQFF. The V gene is TRBV7-6, the J gene TRBJ2-1; D is tentatively TRBD1 or TRBD2 (5 bases each). Trimming removed 5 bases from V and 4 bases from J, with 18 bases in between. Germline V gives CDR1 SGHVS, CDR2 FNYEAQ. The CDR3 totals 16 residues.

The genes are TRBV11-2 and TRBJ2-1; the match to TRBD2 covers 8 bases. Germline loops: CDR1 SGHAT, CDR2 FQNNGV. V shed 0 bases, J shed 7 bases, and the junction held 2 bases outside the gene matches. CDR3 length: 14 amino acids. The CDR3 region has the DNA TGTGCCAGCAGCTTAGATCCTAGCGGGAATGAGCAGTTCTTC. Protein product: CASSLDPSGNEQFF. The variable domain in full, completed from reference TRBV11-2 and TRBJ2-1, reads EAGVAQSPRYKIIEKRQSVAFWCNPISGHATLYWYQQILGQGPKLLIQFQNNGVVDDSQLPKDRFSAERLKGVDSTLKIQPAKLEDSAVYLCASSLDPSGNEQFFGPGTRLTVL.

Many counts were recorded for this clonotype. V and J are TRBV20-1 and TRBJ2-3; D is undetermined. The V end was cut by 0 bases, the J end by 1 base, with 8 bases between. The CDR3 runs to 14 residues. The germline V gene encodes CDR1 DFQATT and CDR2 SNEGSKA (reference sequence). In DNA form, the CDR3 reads TGCAGTGCTAGAGATCATGGAGGCACAGATACGCAGTATTTT. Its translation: CSARDHGGTDTQYF.

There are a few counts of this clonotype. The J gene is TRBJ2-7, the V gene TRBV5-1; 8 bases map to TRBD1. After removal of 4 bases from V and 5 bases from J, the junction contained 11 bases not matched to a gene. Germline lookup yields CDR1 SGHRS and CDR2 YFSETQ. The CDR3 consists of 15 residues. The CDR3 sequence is CASSPWTGKSHEQYF. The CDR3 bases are TGCGCCAGCAGCCCCTGGACAGGGAAATCCCACGAGCAGTACTTC.

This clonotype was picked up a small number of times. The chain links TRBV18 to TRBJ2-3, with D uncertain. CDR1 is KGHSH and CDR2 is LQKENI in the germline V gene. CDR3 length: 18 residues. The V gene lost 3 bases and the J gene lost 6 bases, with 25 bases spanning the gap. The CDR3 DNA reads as TGTGCCAGCTCACCCTTCCTGAGTTTTCGCATTTGTTGCGATACGCAGTATTTT. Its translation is CASSPFLSFRICCDTQYF.

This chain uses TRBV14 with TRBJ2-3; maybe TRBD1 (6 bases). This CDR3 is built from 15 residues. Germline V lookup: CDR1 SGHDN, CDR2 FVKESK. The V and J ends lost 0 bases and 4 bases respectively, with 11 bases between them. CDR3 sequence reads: CASSQDGGGPDTQYF. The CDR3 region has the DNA TGTGCCAGCAGCCAAGATGGTGGGGGCCCAGATACGCAGTATTTT. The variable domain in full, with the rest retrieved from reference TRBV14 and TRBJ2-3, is EAGVTQFPSHSVIEKGQTVTLRCDPISGHDNLYWYRRVMGKEIKFLLHFVKESKQDESGMPNNRFLAERTGGTYSTLKVQPAELEDSGVYFCASSQDGGGPDTQYFGPGTRLTVL.

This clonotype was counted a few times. The CDR3 DNA is TGTGCCAGCAGCCAAAACAAGCGGGAGTACATTGGGGATGAGCAGTTCTTC. It specifies CASSQNKREYIGDEQFF. The V call is TRBV3-1, the J call TRBJ2-1; 8 nucleotides match TRBD2. Germline V gene lookup returns CDR1 LGHDT and CDR2 YNNKEL (reference sequence). The CDR3 spans 17 residues. After removal of 2 bases from V and 8 bases from J, the junction contained 14 bases not matched to a gene.

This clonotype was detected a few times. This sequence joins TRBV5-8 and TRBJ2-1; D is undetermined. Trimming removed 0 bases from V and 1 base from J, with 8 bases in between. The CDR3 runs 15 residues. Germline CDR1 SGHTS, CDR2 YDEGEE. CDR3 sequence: CASSLDPVSYNEQFF. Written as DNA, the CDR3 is TGTGCCAGCAGCTTGGACCCCGTTTCCTACAATGAGCAGTTCTTC.

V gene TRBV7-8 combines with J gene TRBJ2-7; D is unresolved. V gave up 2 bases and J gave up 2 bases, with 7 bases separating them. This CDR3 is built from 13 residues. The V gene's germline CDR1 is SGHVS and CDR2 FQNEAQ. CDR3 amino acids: CASSLKTAYEQYF. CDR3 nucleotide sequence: TGTGCCAGCAGCTTAAAAACCGCCTACGAGCAGTACTTC.